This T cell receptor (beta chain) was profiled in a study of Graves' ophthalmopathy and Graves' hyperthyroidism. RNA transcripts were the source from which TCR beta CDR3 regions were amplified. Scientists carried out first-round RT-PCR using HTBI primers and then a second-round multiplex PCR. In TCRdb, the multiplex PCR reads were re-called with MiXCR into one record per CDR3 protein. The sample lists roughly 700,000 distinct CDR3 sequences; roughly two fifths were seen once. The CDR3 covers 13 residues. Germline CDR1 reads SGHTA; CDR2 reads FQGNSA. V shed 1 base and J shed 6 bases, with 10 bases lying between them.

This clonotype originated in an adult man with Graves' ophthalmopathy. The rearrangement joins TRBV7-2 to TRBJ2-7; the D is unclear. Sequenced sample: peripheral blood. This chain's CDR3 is CASSLGGSAEQYF. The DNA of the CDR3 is TGTGCCAGCAGCTTAGGTGGATCAGCCGAGCAGTACTTC.